What follows is one T cell receptor (beta chain) and its context. Its specificity is not known. Germline V lookup: CDR1 SGHVS, CDR2 FQNEAQ. The junction had 7 bases not matched to a gene; V was cut back by 4 bases and J by 8 bases. The CDR3 loop spans 15 amino acids. Produced via immunoSEQ multiplex PCR; TCRdb's table is partial and in-frame only. The table includes about 150,000 clones, roughly nine tenths detected once. These data belong to a study of T cell responses to AZD1222 COVID-19 vaccine. At the level of the study: Second-dose recipients at about 4 or about 12 weeks were treated as one pooled group. General study results and limits: Baseline serology detected seropositivity in only a handful of AZD1222 recipients. The sample set comprised mostly white British donors with more females, and clonal diversity was possibly underestimated. Variant regions that are unmutated are reportedly the target of nearly half of spike-specific TCRs.

This TCR was sampled from an adult in good health. The source was peripheral blood, collected on day 0 of AZD1222 vaccination. The chain links TRBV7-8 to TRBJ1-4; 10 bases line up with TRBD1. This CDR3 is CASSSWTGGREKLFF. CDR3 DNA sequence: TGTGCCAGCAGCTCTTGGACAGGGGGGAGGGAAAAACTGTTTTTT.